The 24 T cell receptor beta chains below all came from one sample that was sequenced in a study of blood T cell repertoires in COVID-19. Some clones are missing from TCRdb's copy, which holds only in-frame ones; the method was immunoSEQ multiplex PCR. The sample holds around 150,000 clones, approximately 80% seen once. Sequencing was done on a sample of PBMCs or T cells enriched from blood (not recorded which). These receptors all stem from a man aged 50-59 years who had recovered from COVID-19.

The chain uses TRBV7-2 and TRBJ1-6; TRBD1 is a possible D gene (6 bases). The germline CDR1 and CDR2 sequences are SGHTA and FQGNSA. The CDR3 loop spans 15 amino acids. V gave up 8 bases and J gave up 4 bases, with 15 bases separating them. The CDR3 bases are TGTGCCAGCTTGGATGACAGGACTTATAATTCACCCCTCCACTTT. Translation: CASLDDRTYNSPLHF.

This chain joins TRBV4-1 and TRBJ2-1, with 10 bases fitting TRBD2. J lost 7 bases, V lost 0 bases, and 12 bases had no gene match. This CDR3 has 18 residues. Germline CDR1 MGHRA, CDR2 YSYEKL. The CDR3 here is CASSQESSGGTLRNEQFF. The CDR3 nucleotides are TGCGCCAGCAGCCAAGAGTCTAGCGGGGGCACCCTTAGGAATGAGCAGTTCTTC.

This sequence joins TRBV28 and TRBJ1-1; D uncertain. Trimming took off 6 bases at V and 11 bases at J, with 19 bases between the two ends. Germline lookup yields CDR1 MDHEN and CDR2 SYDVKM. The CDR3 covers 13 residues. The CDR3 loop is CASSLPGLYAAFF. CDR3 in DNA: TGTGCCAGCAGCCTTCCAGGACTCTATGCTGCTTTCTTT.

The chain is built from TRBV3-1 (or the pseudogene TRBV3-2) and TRBJ2-1; no clear D. Germline lookup yields CDR1 LGHDT and CDR2 YNNKEL (reference sequence). This CDR3 contains 13 residues. The ends were cut back, 1 base at V and 8 bases at J, with 9 bases in the middle. CDR3 sequence (DNA): TGTGCCAGCAGCCAAGTCGAGCTCGATGAGCAGTTCTTC. Encoded protein: CASSQVELDEQFF.

The chain has TRBV19 and TRBJ2-7; TRBD1 aligns across 9 bases. V lost 5 bases to trimming and J lost 1 base; unmatched junction nucleotides: 6. This CDR3 is built from 15 residues. Germline V gives CDR1 LNHDA, CDR2 SQIVND (reference sequence). The CDR3 DNA reads as TGTGCCAGTAGTGGTAGGACAGGGGATTCCTACGAGCAGTACTTC. Translated, it gives CASSGRTGDSYEQYF.

This rearrangement joins TRBV18 to TRBJ1-1, with a weak D call TRBD1 (5 bases). The V end lost 3 bases, the J end lost 4 bases, and 9 bases lay between the germline ends. There are 13 residues in the CDR3. The germline gives CDR1 KGHSH, CDR2 LQKENI. DNA for the CDR3: TGTGCCAGCTCACCGGACATTAGCACTGAAGCTTTCTTT. Protein: CASSPDISTEAFF. Full variable domain (outside the CDR3, taken from reference TRBV18 and TRBJ1-1): NAGVMQNPRHLVRRRGQEARLRCSPMKGHSHVYWYRQLPEEGLKFMVYLQKENIIDESGMPKERFSAEFPKEGPSILRIQQVVRGDSAAYFCASSPDISTEAFFGQGTRLTVV.

Only one count was recorded for this clone. The rearrangement uses TRBV29-1 and TRBJ2-5; no definite D call. The V gene lost 4 bases and the J gene lost 5 bases, with 5 bases spanning the gap. CDR1 is SQVTM, CDR2 ANQGSEA, per germline. The CDR3 runs 10 residues. The CDR3 sequence is CSVVEETQYF. The CDR3 nucleotides read TGCAGCGTTGTGGAGGAGACCCAGTACTTC.

This chain connects TRBV2 to TRBJ2-1; perhaps TRBD2 as D (5 bases). With 4 bases removed from V and 8 bases from J, the gap between germline ends came to 12 bases. CDR1 is SNHLY, CDR2 FYNNEI, per germline. The CDR3 is 13 residues long. CDR3 in DNA: TGTGCCAGCAGTGCGAGGGAGATGCATGAGCAGTTCTTC. Residues: CASSAREMHEQFF.

This chain joins TRBV19 and TRBJ2-7, with D uncertain. Germline CDR1 is LNHDA and CDR2 is SQIVND (reference sequence). This CDR3 contains 13 residues. Trimming removed 3 bases at V and 3 bases at J, with 9 bases between. The CDR3 DNA reads as TGTGCCAGTAGTATCGAAGGCGGCTACGAGCAGTACTTC. Its protein product is CASSIEGGYEQYF.

This clone was recorded a few times. The chain recombines TRBV19 with TRBJ2-7; D remains ambiguous. The germline V gene has CDR1 LNHDA and CDR2 SQIVND (reference sequence). The CDR3 runs 13 residues. V dropped 1 base and J dropped 1 base, with 5 bases sitting between them. CDR3 region: CASSIVSSYEQYF. Here the CDR3 DNA reads TGTGCCAGTAGTATAGTCTCGTCCTACGAGCAGTACTTC.

This clone was found once. A much more abundant neighbour one base away suggests this may be a read error. V usage is TRBV11-3 and J usage is TRBJ2-7; D is perhaps TRBD1 (6 bases). Per the germline V gene, CDR1 is SGHNT and CDR2 is YENEEA. Deletions cut 3 bases from V and 5 bases from J, with 8 bases between. The CDR3 length is 12 residues. The DNA for the CDR3 is TGTGCCAGCAGCTTGACAGGACACGAGCAGTACTTC. As protein: CASSLTGHEQYF. Full variable domain (outside the CDR3, taken from reference TRBV11-3 and TRBJ2-7): EAGVVQSPRYKIIEKKQPVAFWCNPISGHNTLYWYLQNLGQGPELLIRYENEEAVDDSQLPKDRFSAERLKGVDSTLKIQPAELGDSAVYLCASSLTGHEQYFGPGTRLTVT.

This clone was detected once. The rearrangement joins TRBV5-1 to TRBJ1-4, with 7 bases identical to TRBD1. V shed 7 bases and J 0 bases; nucleotides not matched to a gene: 3. Germline lookup yields CDR1 SGHRS and CDR2 YFSETQ. The CDR3 covers 14 residues. The CDR3 loop is CASAGGATNEKLFF. CDR3 nucleotides: TGCGCCAGCGCAGGGGGTGCAACTAATGAAAAACTGTTTTTT.

This sequence joins TRBV7-9 and TRBJ2-3, with TRBD2 matching over 9 bases. The V segment lost 5 bases and the J segment 3 bases; nucleotides outside the gene matches: 3. Germline V gene sequence: CDR1 SEHNR, CDR2 FQNEAQ (reference sequence). The length of the CDR3 is 14 residues. The DNA for the CDR3 is TGTGCCAGCAGCGCGGGGGGGATAACAGATACGCAGTATTTT. Residues: CASSAGGITDTQYF.

J is TRBJ2-7 and V is TRBV5-1; the D gene is possibly TRBD1 (6 bases). Deletions cut 8 bases from V and 0 bases from J, with 12 bases between. This CDR3 spans 13 amino acids. Germline values: CDR1 SGHRS, CDR2 YFSETQ. The CDR3 sequence is CASSDRRSYEQYF. DNA of the CDR3: TGCGCCAGTTCGGACAGACGCTCCTACGAGCAGTACTTC.

Here the CDR3 DNA reads TGCAGTGCTCGGACTCACGAGACCCAGTACTTC. Translation: CSARTHETQYF. The rearrangement links TRBV20-1 to TRBJ2-5; TRBD2 might be the D (5 bases). The CDR3 covers 11 residues. CDR1 and CDR2 (germline): DFQATT, SNEGSKA (reference sequence). With 5 bases removed from V and 5 bases from J, the gap between germline ends came to 9 bases.

This clone was seen a few times. V is TRBV7-9 and J is TRBJ1-1, with a tentative D call TRBD1 (5 bases). The germline gives CDR1 SEHNR, CDR2 FQNEAQ (reference sequence). Trimming left V 3 bases short and J 10 bases short, with 18 bases between. The CDR3 is made up of 14 amino acids. As DNA, the CDR3 is TGTGCCAGCAGCTTCTCGCGACAGTATAATTCAGCTTTCTTT. It is translated as CASSFSRQYNSAFF.

The V gene is TRBV11-1, the J gene TRBJ2-1; D may be TRBD2 (5 bases). The CDR3 sequence is 14 residues long. V was shortened by 7 bases and J by 9 bases, with 19 bases between the two germline ends. The germline V gene encodes CDR1 SGHAT and CDR2 FQDESV (reference sequence). The CDR3, as DNA: TGTGCCAGCATCCATCGGGCCGGGGAAGGTGAGCAGTTCTTC. Translation gives CASIHRAGEGEQFF.

The chain links TRBV6-5 to TRBJ1-4; weak D call: TRBD1 (5 bases). CDR3 length: 13 residues. Deletions cut 6 bases from V and 5 bases from J, with 10 bases between. Germline V gives CDR1 MNHEY, CDR2 SVGAGI. The chain's CDR3 is CASSMTANEKLFF. For the CDR3, the DNA is TGTGCCAGCAGCATGACAGCGAATGAAAAACTGTTTTTT.

The chain is built from TRBV5-5 and TRBJ1-4; D ambiguous. This CDR3 is 15 amino acids long. Germline-derived CDR1 and CDR2 are SGHKS and YYEKEE (reference sequence). Trimming took off 4 bases at V and 3 bases at J, with 13 bases between the two ends. The CDR3 sequence is CASSPLASSNEKLFF. CDR3 DNA sequence: TGTGCCAGCAGCCCCTTGGCCTCCTCTAATGAAAAACTGTTTTTT.

This chain uses TRBV7-9 with TRBJ2-1; weak D call: TRBD2 (6 bases). Germline CDR1 reads SEHNR; CDR2 reads FQNEAQ (reference sequence). The CDR3 loop spans 13 amino acids. The germline V and J ends were trimmed by 5 bases and 7 bases, with 12 bases remaining between them. The CDR3 spells CASSPGVRNEQFF. In DNA, the CDR3 is TGTGCCAGCAGCCCGGGGGTAAGGAATGAGCAGTTCTTC.

The chain couples TRBV20-1 to TRBJ2-3; D unclear. Germline V gene lookup returns CDR1 DFQATT and CDR2 SNEGSKA (reference sequence). The V and J ends lost 5 bases and 5 bases respectively, with 5 bases between them. This CDR3 is 10 amino acids long. The CDR3 nucleotides read TGCAGTGCTCTTTTAGATACGCAGTATTTT. This sequence encodes CSALLDTQYF.

This sequence joins TRBV4-2 and TRBJ1-5; 9 bases fit TRBD1. The CDR3 is 15 amino acids. Germline CDR1 reads LGHNA; CDR2 reads YNFKEQ. V gave up 4 bases and J gave up 5 bases; unmatched junction bases: 6. CDR3 in DNA: TGTGCCAGCAGCCGAGAACAGGGGGCGGATCAGCCCCAGCATTTT. Its translation is CASSREQGADQPQHF.

This chain connects TRBV29-1 to TRBJ2-2; TRBD1 agrees at 9 bases. Germline V gives CDR1 SQVTM, CDR2 ANQGSEA. CDR3 length equals 16 residues. V was clipped by 6 bases and J by 5 bases; unmatched bases: 13. This chain's CDR3 is CSVRINPGQGTGELFF. CDR3 coding DNA: TGCAGCGTGAGAATAAACCCGGGACAGGGTACCGGGGAGCTGTTTTTT.

This chain links TRBV4-2 with TRBJ1-6, with 9 bases identical to TRBD1. The CDR3 loop spans 15 amino acids. Germline loops: CDR1 LGHNA, CDR2 YNFKEQ. V was pared by 1 base and J by 10 bases, with 5 bases of the junction left unmatched. CDR3 in amino acids: CASSQGRDRESPLHF. The CDR3 bases are TGTGCCAGCAGCCAAGGCCGGGACAGGGAATCACCCCTCCACTTT.